What follows describes a single T cell receptor beta chain. Its antigen is still unknown. This entry is derived from a study of T cell repertoires in cytomegalovirus infection. Across the whole study: It was recently identified HLA-C-restricted and well-studied HLA-B-restricted CMV epitopes that the study used. Both CMV infection and a matching HLA type were indicated by public TCR beta signatures. The study's findings and limits: Summed public TCR beta family frequency identified CMV carriers bearing the relevant HLA. In two of eight donors, the top clonotype was HLA-C-restricted CMV-specific.

The CDR3 sequence is 15 residues long. V was pared by 5 bases and J by 7 bases, with 10 bases of the junction left unmatched. Germline CDR1 and CDR2: DFQATT and SNEGSKA (reference sequence). TCRdb re-called the reads through MiXCR, storing one row per CDR3 protein. The sample shows some 940,000 distinct CDR3 sequences, approximately 32% of them seen only once. This chain connects TRBV20-1 to TRBJ1-6; 8 bases are a match to TRBD1. This receptor was obtained from a human donor in good health (CMV status not recorded). Some clones in this sample may be carry-over from other donors' samples. The sample in question was cultured CD8+ T cells from PBMCs, obtained from culture after CMV antigen stimulation. The CDR3 region has the DNA TGCAGTGCTCCCTTCTGGGACAGGTCGAATTCACCCCTCCACTTT. Amino acids: CSAPFWDRSNSPLHF.